The 26 T cell receptor beta chains listed next were all sequenced from one sample in a study of vaccination effects on CD4 cells after COVID-19. Profiled with immunoSEQ multiplex PCR; TCRdb holds only in-frame clones, not every one. Counted here are about 47,000 clones, about 70% occurring once; the ten biggest clones make up around 11%. These receptors are not linked to any known antigen. Cultured cells yielded isolated CD4+ T cells after approximately nine days. Material: CD4+ T cells from PBMCs cultured without peptide, obtained before COVID-19 vaccination. The receptors stem from a human donor who had a prior SARS-CoV-2 infection.

The V call is TRBV7-9, the J call TRBJ2-7; D gene uncertain. V shed 1 base and J shed 6 bases, with 10 bases lying between them. Germline V gives CDR1 SEHNR, CDR2 FQNEAQ (reference sequence). This CDR3 has 13 amino acids. CDR3: CASSLGRPAEQYF. In DNA form, the CDR3 reads TGTGCCAGCAGCTTAGGCCGCCCAGCCGAGCAGTACTTC. Full variable domain (remainder filled in from reference TRBV7-9 and TRBJ2-7): DTGVSQNPRHKITKRGQNVTFRCDPISEHNRLYWYRQTLGQGPEFLTYFQNEAQLEKSRLLSDRFSAERPKGSFSTLEIQRTEQGDSAMYLCASSLGRPAEQYFGPGTRLTVT.

The genes are TRBV11-3 and TRBJ2-1; no definite D call. The CDR3 covers 12 residues. V was shortened by 5 bases and J by 9 bases, with 11 bases between the two germline ends. Germline V gives CDR1 SGHNT, CDR2 YENEEA. Here the CDR3 DNA reads TGTGCCAGCAGCCCAACGACGGCTGAGCAGTTCTTC. Its translation is CASSPTTAEQFF.

CDR3 nucleotides: TGTGCCAGCAGCCCCCAAAGTCGAGAGACCCAGTACTTC. Translated: CASSPQSRETQYF. The chain carries TRBV7-2 and TRBJ2-5, with D hard to call. This CDR3 region has 13 residues. Germline-derived CDR1 and CDR2 are SGHTA and FQGNSA. Trimming cost V 5 bases and J 4 bases, with 11 bases left between them. Based on the CDR3 plus reference TRBV7-2 and TRBJ2-5, the full variable domain is GAGVSQSPSNKVTEKGKDVELRCDPISGHTALYWYRQSLGQGLEFLIYFQGNSAPDKSGLPSDRFSAERTGGSVSTLTIQRTQQEDSAVYLCASSPQSRETQYFGPGTRLLVL.

This clone occurred a few times. This rearrangement joins TRBV3-1 (or the pseudogene TRBV3-2) to TRBJ2-3; no reliable D call. The germline CDR1 and CDR2 sequences are LGHDT and YNNKEL (reference sequence). V lost 4 bases and J 1 base, leaving 9 bases between the germline ends. The length of the CDR3 is 14 residues. DNA for the CDR3: TGTGCCAGCAGCCCTTCCGGAGGCACAGATACGCAGTATTTT. Protein product: CASSPSGGTDTQYF.

This clone was seen just once. J is TRBJ1-5 and V is TRBV5-1; D perhaps matches TRBD1 (5 bases). The length of the CDR3 is 16 residues. The V gene's germline CDR1 is SGHRS and CDR2 YFSETQ. V lost 4 bases to trimming and J lost 3 bases, with 17 bases between them. The DNA for the CDR3 is TGCGCCAGCAGCCCCTTGGGAGGGGCCCCCAATCAGCCCCAGCATTTT. Amino acid sequence: CASSPLGGAPNQPQHF.

V usage is TRBV5-1 and J usage is TRBJ1-2, with 7 nucleotides matching TRBD1. Germline trimming cut 3 bases from V and 4 bases from J; bases unmatched to any gene: 6. Per the germline V gene, CDR1 is SGHRS and CDR2 is YFSETQ. CDR3 length: 14 amino acids. CDR3 sequence (DNA): TGCGCCAGCAGCTCGACAGGGTCGTCCTATGGCTACACCTTC. Translated: CASSSTGSSYGYTF.

The chain combines TRBV7-8 with TRBJ2-3, with 11 bases lining up with TRBD2. After removal of 1 base from V and 2 bases from J, the junction contained 8 bases not matched to a gene. CDR3 length equals 18 residues. CDR1 and CDR2 (germline): SGHVS, FQNEAQ. This chain's CDR3 is CASSLERLGLADTDTQYF. The CDR3 region has the DNA TGTGCCAGCAGCTTAGAAAGGCTGGGACTAGCGGACACAGATACGCAGTATTTT.

This chain uses TRBV4-1 with TRBJ1-5; no definite D call. The germline V and J ends were trimmed by 3 bases and 3 bases, with 12 bases remaining between them. CDR3 length: 15 amino acids. CDR1 and CDR2 (germline): MGHRA, YSYEKL. The CDR3 DNA sequence: TGCGCCAGCAGCCAGGATGGACGGGACAATCAGCCCCAGCATTTT. It specifies CASSQDGRDNQPQHF.

This clone was detected only a few times. This chain joins TRBV19 and TRBJ2-1; the D call may be TRBD1 or TRBD2 (5 bases each). V was trimmed by 9 bases and J by 6 bases, leaving 18 bases between them. Germline V CDR1 and CDR2: LNHDA, SQIVND (reference sequence). This CDR3 is 14 amino acids long. The CDR3 DNA is TGTGCCAGCCTCGACCCGGGGACGAGCAATGAGCAGTTCTTC. Translated, it gives CASLDPGTSNEQFF. Combining the CDR3 with reference TRBV19 and TRBJ2-1 gives the whole variable domain DGGITQSPKYLFRKEGQNVTLSCEQNLNHDAMYWYRQDPGQGLRLIYYSQIVNDFQKGDIAEGYSVSREKKESFPLTVTSAQKNPTAFYLCASLDPGTSNEQFFGPGTRLTVL.

The DNA of the CDR3 is TGTGCCAGCTCATCGAGACAGGGGATTAATATGAACACTGAAGCTTTCTTT. Protein product: CASSSRQGINMNTEAFF. V and J are TRBV18 and TRBJ1-1; 8 positions agree with TRBD1. Germline values: CDR1 KGHSH, CDR2 LQKENI. The ends lost 5 bases at V and 0 bases at J; junction bases unmatched: 11. CDR3 length: 17 residues.

This chain joins TRBV5-1 and TRBJ1-4; 7 bases fit TRBD1. V dropped 0 bases and J dropped 4; count of bases not matched to a gene: 3. The CDR3 loop spans 15 amino acids. The germline V gene encodes CDR1 SGHRS and CDR2 YFSETQ. The CDR3 reads CASSLEAGGNEKLFF. The CDR3, as DNA: TGCGCCAGCAGCTTGGAAGCAGGGGGTAATGAAAAACTGTTTTTT.

In this sample, this clone turned up once. J is TRBJ2-5 and V is TRBV5-1; 8 bases match TRBD2. Germline loops: CDR1 SGHRS, CDR2 YFSETQ. Trimming removed 5 bases from V and 4 bases from J; junction bases left unmatched: 13. The CDR3 consists of 16 residues. CDR3 nucleotide sequence: TGCGCCAGCAGTCTGACAGGACTAGCAATAAGAGAGACCCAGTACTTC. Residues: CASSLTGLAIRETQYF.

The chain recombines TRBV6-6 with TRBJ2-1, with 11 bases aligning to TRBD2. CDR3 length: 16 residues. CDR1 MNHNY and CDR2 SVGAGI come from the germline V gene (reference sequence). V trimming: 7 bases; J trimming: 0 bases; junction bases outside the gene matches: 5. CDR3 region: CASMGLAVNSYNEQFF. CDR3 DNA sequence: TGTGCCAGCATGGGACTAGCGGTCAACTCCTACAATGAGCAGTTCTTC.

The V and J genes are TRBV3-1 (or the pseudogene TRBV3-2) and TRBJ2-1; possibly TRBD1 or TRBD2 for D (6 bases each). CDR3 size: 13 residues. Germline assignment: CDR1 LGHDT and CDR2 YNNKEL (reference sequence). Trimming shortened V by 0 bases and J by 15 bases, and 15 bases separated the two germline ends. DNA for the CDR3: TGTGCCAGCAGCCAAGATCGAGGGGGGAGGTCGTTCTTC. This gives the protein CASSQDRGGRSFF.

V and J are TRBV24-1 and TRBJ2-1; D gene uncertain. Trimming took 5 bases from V and 0 from J, leaving 4 bases between them. Germline V gene data show CDR1 as KGHDR and CDR2 as SFDVKD. The CDR3 extends over 13 amino acids. CDR3 sequence: CATSVGSYNEQFF. CDR3 DNA sequence: TGTGCCACCAGTGTGGGCTCCTACAATGAGCAGTTCTTC.

The chain employs TRBV3-1 (or the pseudogene TRBV3-2) and TRBJ2-3; possibly TRBD1 for D (5 bases). The CDR3 spans 14 residues. Trimming took off 2 bases at V and 4 bases at J, with 10 bases between the two ends. Looked up from germline, CDR1 is LGHDT and CDR2 is YNNKEL (reference sequence). This CDR3 reads CASSQIQGADTQYF. CDR3 DNA sequence: TGTGCCAGCAGCCAAATTCAGGGCGCAGATACGCAGTATTTT.

The chain combines TRBV7-9 with TRBJ1-2; weak D call: TRBD1 (5 bases). From germline, CDR1 is SEHNR and CDR2 FQNEAQ (reference sequence). The CDR3 loop spans 16 amino acids. Trimming removed 6 bases at V and 0 bases at J, with 17 bases between. This CDR3 is CASRKLGGYPNYGYTF. The CDR3 DNA reads TGTGCCAGCAGAAAACTGGGGGGTTACCCTAACTATGGCTACACCTTC. Variable domain in full (rest from reference TRBV7-9 and TRBJ1-2): DTGVSQNPRHKITKRGQNVTFRCDPISEHNRLYWYRQTLGQGPEFLTYFQNEAQLEKSRLLSDRFSAERPKGSFSTLEIQRTEQGDSAMYLCASRKLGGYPNYGYTFGSGTRLTVV.

The rearrangement links TRBV12-5 to TRBJ2-7, with TRBD1 matching over 7 bases. Germline V gene sequence: CDR1 LGHNT, CDR2 FRNRAP. The CDR3 is 14 amino acids. Unmatched junction bases numbered 11, after V lost 5 bases and J lost 7 bases. The CDR3 loop reads CASGPGDSDEEQYF. The DNA of the CDR3 is TGTGCTAGTGGTCCCGGGGACAGCGACGAAGAGCAGTACTTC. The whole variable domain, filled in from reference TRBV12-5 and TRBJ2-7, reads DARVTQTPRHKVTEMGQEVTMRCQPILGHNTVFWYRQTMMQGLELLAYFRNRAPLDDSGMPKDRFSAEMPDATLATLKIQPSEPRDSAVYFCASGPGDSDEEQYFGPGTRLTVT.

This clone was detected once. J is TRBJ1-2 and V is TRBV7-2; unclear D gene. This CDR3 has 13 amino acids. The ends were cut back, 3 bases at V and 3 bases at J, with 8 bases in the middle. CDR1 is SGHTA and CDR2 is FQGNSA in the germline V gene. CDR3 coding DNA: TGTGCCAGCAGCTTGAGGACGGACTATGGCTACACCTTC. Protein sequence: CASSLRTDYGYTF. Looking up the rest from reference TRBV7-2 and TRBJ1-2 gives the full variable domain: GAGVSQSPSNKVTEKGKDVELRCDPISGHTALYWYRQSLGQGLEFLIYFQGNSAPDKSGLPSDRFSAERTGGSVSTLTIQRTQQEDSAVYLCASSLRTDYGYTFGSGTRLTVV.

The chain uses TRBV5-4 and TRBJ2-7, with 9 nucleotides matching TRBD1. This CDR3 spans 14 amino acids. Looked up from germline, CDR1 is SGHNT and CDR2 is YYREEE (reference sequence). Trimming at V came to 4 bases and at J to 2 bases, leaving 4 bases not matched to a gene. The CDR3 sequence: CASSLGQGAYEQYF. CDR3 sequence (DNA): TGTGCCAGCAGCCTGGGACAGGGTGCCTACGAGCAGTACTTC.

The chain carries TRBV25-1 and TRBJ2-5, with D hard to call. The V end was cut by 4 bases, the J end by 1 base, with 10 bases between. Germline V gene sequence: CDR1 MGHDK, CDR2 SYGVNS. The CDR3 spans 14 residues. The CDR3 sequence is CASSARVSQETQYF. The CDR3 region has the DNA TGTGCCAGCAGTGCCCGGGTGTCCCAAGAGACCCAGTACTTC.

This clone has only a few counts. The chain uses TRBV11-3 and TRBJ2-7, with 11 positions matching TRBD1. The CDR3 contains 15 residues. J lost 6 bases, V lost 4 bases, and 8 bases had no gene match. Germline lookup yields CDR1 SGHNT and CDR2 YENEEA. The CDR3 nucleotides read TGTGCCAGCAGCTCGTCCGGGACAGGGGGGTTCGAGCAGTACTTC. Protein: CASSSSGTGGFEQYF.

This clone has just a few counts. CDR3 sequence reads: CAWSASVSNQPQHF. The CDR3 DNA follows: TGTGCCTGGAGTGCCTCGGTCAGCAATCAGCCCCAGCATTTT. This sequence joins TRBV30 and TRBJ1-5; the D is unclear. This CDR3 is 14 amino acids long. V was cut by 1 base and J by 1 base, with 8 bases left in between. Germline lookup yields CDR1 GTSNPN and CDR2 SVGIG (reference sequence).

V is TRBV28 and J is TRBJ2-5; 8 bases map to TRBD2. This CDR3 is built from 17 residues. Losses at the gene ends were 5 bases for V and 7 bases for J; bases not matched to a gene: 18. CDR1 is MDHEN, CDR2 SYDVKM, per germline. CDR3 sequence: CASSAFGLREALRTQYF. In nucleotides, the CDR3 is TGTGCCAGCAGTGCGTTCGGGTTGCGGGAGGCTCTTCGGACCCAGTACTTC.

The chain employs TRBV27 and TRBJ1-2, with 7 bases identical to TRBD1. With 4 bases clipped from V and 1 base from J, the junction kept 6 bases outside the gene matches. Germline V gives CDR1 MNHEY, CDR2 SMNVEV (reference sequence). This CDR3 is built from 15 residues. CDR3: CASSSWDRFNYGYTF. Here the CDR3 DNA reads TGTGCCAGCAGTTCATGGGACAGATTTAACTATGGCTACACCTTC.

The rearrangement links TRBV18 to TRBJ1-1, with D possibly matching TRBD1 (6 bases). This CDR3 spans 12 amino acids. CDR1 is KGHSH, CDR2 LQKENI, per germline. Trimming left V 2 bases short and J 7 bases short, with 8 bases between. This CDR3 reads CASSPDRFEAFF. The CDR3 region has the DNA TGTGCCAGCTCACCAGACAGGTTTGAAGCTTTCTTT.